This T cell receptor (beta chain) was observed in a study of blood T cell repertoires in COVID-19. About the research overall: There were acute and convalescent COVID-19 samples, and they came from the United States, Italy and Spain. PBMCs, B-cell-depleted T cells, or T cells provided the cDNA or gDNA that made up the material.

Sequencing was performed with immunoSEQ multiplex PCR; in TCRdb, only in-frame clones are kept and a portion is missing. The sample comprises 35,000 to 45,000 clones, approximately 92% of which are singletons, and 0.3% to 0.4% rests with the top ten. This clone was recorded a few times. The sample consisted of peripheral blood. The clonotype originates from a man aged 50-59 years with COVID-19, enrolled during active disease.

This chain's CDR3 is CASSQQAGGPPYNEQFF. CDR3 DNA sequence: TGTGCCAGCAGCCAACAAGCGGGAGGGCCCCCCTACAATGAGCAGTTCTTC. The chain couples TRBV7-2 to TRBJ2-1; 10 nucleotides line up with TRBD2. CDR1 is SGHTA and CDR2 is FQGNSA in the germline V gene. Trimming at V came to 5 bases and at J to 2 bases, leaving 9 bases not matched to a gene. The CDR3 runs 17 residues.